Sequencing of this T cell receptor beta chain was carried out in a study of human T cells and chemical hapten exposure. Study information: Donors were sensitized with 2% DPC on the upper inner arm.

The study, taken as a whole, reports: Patch test score rose with PT1 expanded TCR count, significant at thresholds 8, 16 and 32, not 4.

The CDR3 is 15 residues long. Germline V gene data show CDR1 as SGHDT and CDR2 as YYEEEE. The V gene lost 3 bases and the J gene lost 2 bases, with 15 bases spanning the gap. TCRdb re-analysed the RACE reads in MiXCR, keeping a single row per CDR3 protein. Of around 200,000 distinct CDR3 sequences in the sample, almost 30% are singletons; the top ten hold just under 3%. This sample's time point: pre-sensitization, week 0. Treatment here: therapeutic diphenylcyclopropenone sensitization with weekly scalp DPC. Each donor was an alopecia patient between 18 and 70 years of age who qualified for DPC. Notes on this clonotype: What it recognizes is unknown.

This TCR was recovered from a young woman with alopecia areata. Some clones in this sample may be carry-over from other donors' samples. J is TRBJ2-7 and V is TRBV5-6; D may be TRBD1 or TRBD2 (6 bases each). Sequencing used whole blood, obtained in connection with sensitization to the hapten diphenylcyclopropenone (DPC). CDR3 amino acids: CASSWRGTGAYEQYF. The CDR3 nucleotides read TGTGCCAGCAGCTGGAGGGGGACTGGTGCCTACGAGCAGTACTTC.